The entry below gives a single T cell receptor beta chain sequence along with its context. Its antigen remains undetermined. Per-nucleotide qualities are absent, and no much larger clonotype sits a single base away. Each clonotype received, on average, around 10x coverage in deep resolution sequencing performed on a MiSeq, where the target depth lay between 1 in 1 million and 1 in 200,000 T cells. The immunoSEQ hsTCRB Kit was used to generate the TCR beta libraries. Processing in the source paper ran as follows. ImmunoSEQ Data Assistant and ImmunoSEQ Analyzer were used for data analysis, and V, D and J genes were assigned according to IMGT definitions. Clonality, which ranges from 0 to 1, was calculated as one minus the normalized Shannon entropy of productive rearrangement frequencies. Only overrepresented clonotypes making up at least 0.05% of each patient's repertoire were included in the public clonotype analysis. Repertoires from some 13 age-matched healthy donors in immuneACCESS were used as clonality controls. This is the immuneACCESS table as TCRdb keeps it, with only in-frame sequences that have V and J called. A part of the clones is gone; compared with another copy, unresolved V genes explain less than half, and the rest is unexplained. That table furnishes V, J and clone size, whereas the DNA furnished D and trimming. This sample lists 250,000 to 350,000 clones; roughly four fifths were detected once. The top ten constitute roughly 5.7% of the sample.

The data belong to a study of cytotoxic CD8 clonotypes in ibrutinib-treated CLL (dated by TCRdb to 2020 to 2022). Regarding the research as a whole: In this cohort, 15 patients were treatment-naive and about a dozen were relapsed/refractory, while some 18 had unmutated IGHV. Responses were partial in around 24 patients and complete in 2; after median around 68 months follow-up, around 15 stayed in remission and about twelve progressed. Samples at response were collected after a median of roughly 13 months of treatment, with a range of roughly 6 to 40 months. On average, each sample yielded around 250,000 productive templates and about 100,000 productive rearrangements. Longitudinal samples were obtainable from about 30% of the roughly 90 participants in the trial. Cryopreserved peripheral blood mononuclear cells were obtained before treatment, at response, and at either sustained remission or disease progression. Patients were still on ibrutinib when every remission and progressive disease sample was collected. The study at large found these results: Baseline clonality exceeded that of age-matched healthy donors and correlated strongly with circulating CD8+ T-cell counts. Lymph node repertoires were not examined, and the timing of sampling was not matched between patients in sustained remission and those whose disease progressed. Clonality increased at ibrutinib response, stayed stable in sustained remission, and fell back toward baseline at progression. Public clonotypes were rare and either shrank or stayed stable during treatment, and the rise in clonality at ibrutinib response reflected expansion of private clonotypes.

What the time point label conveys for this sample: progressive disease on ibrutinib. For TCR beta library preparation, roughly 2 micrograms of genomic DNA were extracted from the cryopreserved PBMCs. Longitudinal blood samples from CLL patients on ibrutinib monotherapy were analyzed using high-throughput TCR beta sequencing. The patients took part in an open-label, single-center phase 2 trial of ibrutinib monotherapy. V ends up 4 bases short and J 2 bases short, with an unmatched junction base count of 8. The germline V gene sets CDR1 to SGHRS and CDR2 to YFSETQ. The CDR3 spans 16 residues, from the cysteine through the phenylalanine. The DNA shown is the 48-base CDR3, in frame from base 1.

This material consisted of PBMCs, taken at disease progression, from a patient treated with ibrutinib. This TCR was recovered from a human donor with chronic lymphocytic leukemia. This chain joins TRBV5-1 to TRBJ2-3, and TRBD1 matches 9 of the central bases. The CDR3 region: CASSVDRGGPTDTQYF. The nucleotide sequence reads as follows: TGCGCCAGCAGCGTTGACAGGGGGGGCCCCACAGATACGCAGTATTTT. Where the CDR3 stops, the reference TRBV5-1 and TRBJ2-3 genes take over; the full variable domain is KAGVTQTPRYLIKTRGQQVTLSCSPISGHRSVSWYQQTPGQGLQFLFEYFSETQRNKGNFPGRFSGRQFSNSRSEMNVSTLELGDSALYLCASSVDRGGPTDTQYFGPGTRLTVL.